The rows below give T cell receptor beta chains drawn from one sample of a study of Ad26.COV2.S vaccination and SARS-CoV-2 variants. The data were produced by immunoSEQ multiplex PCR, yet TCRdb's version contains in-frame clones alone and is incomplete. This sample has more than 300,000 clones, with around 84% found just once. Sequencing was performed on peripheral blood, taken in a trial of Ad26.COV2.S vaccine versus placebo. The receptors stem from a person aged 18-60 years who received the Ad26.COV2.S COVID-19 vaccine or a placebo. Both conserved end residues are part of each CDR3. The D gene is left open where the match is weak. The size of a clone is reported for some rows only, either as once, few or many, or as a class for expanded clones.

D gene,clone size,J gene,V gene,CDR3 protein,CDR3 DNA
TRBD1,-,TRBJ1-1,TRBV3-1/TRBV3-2,CASSRQGAGTEAFF,TGTGCCAGCAGCCGCCAGGGGGCTGGGACTGAAGCTTTCTTT
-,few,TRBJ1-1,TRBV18,CASSRDTQNTEAFF,TGTGCCAGCTCCCGGGACACCCAGAACACTGAAGCTTTCTTT
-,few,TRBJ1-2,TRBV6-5,CASSRERRAIYGYTF,TGTGCCAGCAGTAGGGAGAGGAGGGCAATCTATGGCTACACCTTC
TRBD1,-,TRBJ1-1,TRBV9,CASSNLDRLGTEAFF,TGTGCCAGCAGCAACCTGGACAGGCTGGGGACTGAAGCTTTCTTT
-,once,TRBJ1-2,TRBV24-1,CATSDFKDGYTF,TGTGCCACCAGTGATTTTAAGGATGGCTACACCTTC
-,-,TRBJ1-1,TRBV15,CATSTTGFMNTEAFF,TGTGCCACCAGCACCACAGGATTCATGAACACTGAAGCTTTCTTT
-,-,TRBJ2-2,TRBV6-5,CASSYYGENTGELFF,TGTGCCAGCAGTTACTATGGGGAGAACACCGGGGAGCTGTTTTTT
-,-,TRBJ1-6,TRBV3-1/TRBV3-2,CASSPSQSIRISPLHF,TGTGCCAGCAGCCCTTCCCAGTCGATTAGGATTTCACCCCTCCACTTT
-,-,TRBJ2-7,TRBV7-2,CASSLAARVGEQYF,TGTGCCAGCAGCTTAGCAGCCAGGGTGGGAGAGCAGTACTTC
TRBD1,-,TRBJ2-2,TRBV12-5,CASDPGQGDTGELFF,TGTGCTAGTGACCCGGGACAGGGGGACACCGGGGAGCTGTTTTTT
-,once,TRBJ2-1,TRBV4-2,CASTKALQGGGLYNEQFF,TGTGCCAGCACCAAAGCATTACAGGGAGGGGGGCTCTACAATGAGCAGTTCTTC
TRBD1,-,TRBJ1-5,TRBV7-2,CASSRDRGGQPQHF,TGTGCCAGCAGCCGTGACAGGGGGGGTCAGCCCCAGCATTTT
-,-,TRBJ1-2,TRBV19,CASSIDLLGFAVGYTF,TGTGCCAGTAGTATAGATCTATTGGGTTTCGCGGTGGGCTACACCTTC
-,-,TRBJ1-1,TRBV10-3,CAISIRFKGGEAFF,TGTGCCATCAGCATCAGATTTAAGGGAGGAGAAGCTTTCTTT
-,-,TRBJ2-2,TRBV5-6,CASSRGTGELFF,TGTGCCAGCAGTCGCGGCACCGGGGAGCTGTTTTTT
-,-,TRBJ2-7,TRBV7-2,CASSLAGIPSYEQYF,TGTGCCAGCAGCTTAGCAGGGATCCCATCCTACGAGCAGTACTTC
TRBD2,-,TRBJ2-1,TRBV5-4,CASSSSGGSYNEQFF,TGTGCCAGCAGTTCTAGCGGTGGCTCCTACAATGAGCAGTTCTTC
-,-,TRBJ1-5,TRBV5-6,CASSFEDLYPNQPQHF,TGTGCCAGCAGCTTTGAGGACCTTTACCCTAATCAGCCCCAGCATTTT
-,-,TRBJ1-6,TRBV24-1,CATSDFSGARPNSPLHF,TGTGCCACCAGTGATTTCTCCGGGGCTCGACCGAATTCACCCCTCCACTTT
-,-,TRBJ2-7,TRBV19,CASSPGLGARSDEQYF,TGTGCCAGTAGTCCGGGATTGGGAGCTAGGTCTGACGAGCAGTACTTC
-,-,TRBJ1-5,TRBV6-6,CASSYGGPSNQPQHF,TGTGCCAGCAGTTACGGGGGGCCGAGCAATCAGCCCCAGCATTTT
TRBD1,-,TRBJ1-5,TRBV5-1,CASSLGTGYQPQHF,TGCGCCAGCAGCTTGGGGACAGGGTATCAGCCCCAGCATTTT
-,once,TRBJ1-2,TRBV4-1,CASSQVNSLGYTF,TGCGCCAGCAGCCAAGTAAACAGTCTTGGCTACACCTTC
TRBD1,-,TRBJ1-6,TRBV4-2,CASSQPQTGAHSPLHF,TGTGCCAGCAGCCAGCCTCAGACAGGGGCACATTCACCCCTCCACTTT
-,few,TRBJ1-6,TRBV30,CAWIGRGGVNSPLHF,TGTGCCTGGATTGGAAGGGGGGGAGTCAATTCACCCCTCCACTTT
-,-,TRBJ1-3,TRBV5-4,CASSQTGGSGNTIYF,TGTGCCAGCAGCCAGACCGGGGGCTCTGGAAACACCATATATTTT
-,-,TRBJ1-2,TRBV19,CASSIVAANYGYTF,TGTGCCAGTAGTATAGTAGCAGCTAACTATGGCTACACCTTC
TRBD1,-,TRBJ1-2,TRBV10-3,CAISENGQGSGSDYGYTF,TGTGCCATCAGTGAGAACGGACAGGGTTCGGGAAGCGACTATGGCTACACCTTC
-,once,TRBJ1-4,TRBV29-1,CSVAGSEKLFF,TGCAGCGTTGCGGGGTCTGAAAAACTGTTTTTT
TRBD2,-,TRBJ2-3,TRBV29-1,CSVGGGVVTDTQYF,TGCAGCGTTGGCGGGGGGGTTGTCACAGATACGCAGTATTTT
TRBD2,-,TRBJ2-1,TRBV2,CASSELLAGGQDEQFF,TGTGCCAGCAGTGAATTGCTAGCGGGGGGGCAAGATGAGCAGTTCTTC